This TCR beta chain is drawn from a study of shared clonotypes between healthy human individuals. Study results and limitations: Few donors restricted represented genetic and exposure-history diversity.

Looked up from germline, CDR1 is KGHSH and CDR2 is LQKENI. The CDR3 spans 15 residues. V was shortened by 2 bases and J by 7 bases, with 12 bases between the two germline ends. Method: immunoSEQ multiplex PCR; TCRdb's copy keeps in-frame clones and lacks some. The table includes 450,000 to 600,000 clones, 70% to 80% detected once. This clone was detected a few times. Antigen: not known. The receptor was derived from a woman aged 40 to 50 in good health. Some clones in this sample may be carry-over from other donors' samples. The chain combines TRBV18 with TRBJ1-6; D might be TRBD1 (5 bases). The specimen was PBMCs. In DNA, the CDR3 is TGTGCCAGCTCACCAGGGGGGGGTGTGAATTCACCCCTCCACTTT. This encodes CASSPGGGVNSPLHF.